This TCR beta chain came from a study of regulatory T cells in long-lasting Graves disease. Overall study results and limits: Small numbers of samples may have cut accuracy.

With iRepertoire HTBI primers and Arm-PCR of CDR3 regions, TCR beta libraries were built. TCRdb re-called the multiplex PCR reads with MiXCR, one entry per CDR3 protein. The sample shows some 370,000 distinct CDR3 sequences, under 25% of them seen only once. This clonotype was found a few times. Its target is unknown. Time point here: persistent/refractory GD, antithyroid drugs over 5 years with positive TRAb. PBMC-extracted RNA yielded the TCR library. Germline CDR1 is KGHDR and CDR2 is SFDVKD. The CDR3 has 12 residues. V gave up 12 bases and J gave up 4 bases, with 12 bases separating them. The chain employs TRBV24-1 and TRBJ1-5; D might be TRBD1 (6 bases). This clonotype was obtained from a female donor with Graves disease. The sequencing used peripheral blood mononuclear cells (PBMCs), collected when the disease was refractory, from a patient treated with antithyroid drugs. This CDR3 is CAWGPGNQPQHF. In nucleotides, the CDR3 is TGTGCCTGGGGGCCGGGTAATCAGCCCCAGCATTTT.